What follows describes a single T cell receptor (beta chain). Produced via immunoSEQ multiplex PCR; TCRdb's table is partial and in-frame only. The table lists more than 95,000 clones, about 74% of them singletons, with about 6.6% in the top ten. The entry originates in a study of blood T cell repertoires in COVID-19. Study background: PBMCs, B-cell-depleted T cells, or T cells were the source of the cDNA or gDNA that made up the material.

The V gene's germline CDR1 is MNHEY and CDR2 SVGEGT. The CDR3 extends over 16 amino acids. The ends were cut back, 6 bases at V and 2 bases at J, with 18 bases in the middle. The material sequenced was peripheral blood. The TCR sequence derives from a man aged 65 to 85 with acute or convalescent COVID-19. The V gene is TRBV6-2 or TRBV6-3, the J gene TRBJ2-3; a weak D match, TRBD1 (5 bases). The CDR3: CASSPPPQAHTDTQYF. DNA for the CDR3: TGTGCCAGCAGCCCCCCCCCACAGGCACACACAGATACGCAGTATTTT.